The clone carrying this TCR beta chain has just one count. CD8 cells regarded as naive lacked CD45RO, were positively chosen for CCR7, and omitted terminally differentiated effector memory CD45RA+ cells. Donors had no recently reported acute infections or vaccinations and were HIV-negative. This entry belongs to a study of shared clonotypes between healthy human individuals. At deep level, the assay was performed. The assay was immunoSEQ multiplex PCR, and TCRdb's table has in-frame clones only and misses some. Of around 2.1 million clones listed, 93% are singletons. This clonotype was sampled from a man younger than 35 in good health. Some clones in this sample may be carry-over from other donors' samples. Sequenced: naive CD8+ T cells from PBMCs.

The CDR3 DNA is TGTGCCAGCAGCTTAGGGACAGGGAATTGGCGCACAGATACGCAGTATTTT. Protein sequence: CASSLGTGNWRTDTQYF. This chain connects TRBV7-8 to TRBJ2-3; TRBD1 matches at 8 bases. Germline loops: CDR1 SGHVS, CDR2 FQNEAQ. J lost 1 base, V lost 1 base, and 7 bases had no gene match. The CDR3 has 17 residues. The full variable domain, in which reference TRBV7-8 and TRBJ2-3 provide the parts outside the CDR3, is GAGVSQSPRYKVAKRGQDVALRCDPISGHVSLFWYQQALGQGPEFLTYFQNEAQLDKSGLPSDRFFAERPEGSVSTLKIQRTQQEDSAVYLCASSLGTGNWRTDTQYFGPGTRLTVL.